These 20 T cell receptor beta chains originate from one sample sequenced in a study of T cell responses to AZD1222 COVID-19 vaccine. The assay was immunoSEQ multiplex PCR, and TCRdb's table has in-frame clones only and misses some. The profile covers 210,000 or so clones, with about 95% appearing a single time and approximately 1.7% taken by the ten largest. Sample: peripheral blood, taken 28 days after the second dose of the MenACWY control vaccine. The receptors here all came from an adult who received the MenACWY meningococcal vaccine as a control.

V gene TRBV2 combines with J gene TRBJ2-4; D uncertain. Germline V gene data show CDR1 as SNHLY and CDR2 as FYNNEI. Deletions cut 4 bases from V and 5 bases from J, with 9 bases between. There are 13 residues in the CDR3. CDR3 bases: TGTGCCAGCAGTGTGACGGCAGAAAACATTCAGTACTTC. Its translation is CASSVTAENIQYF.

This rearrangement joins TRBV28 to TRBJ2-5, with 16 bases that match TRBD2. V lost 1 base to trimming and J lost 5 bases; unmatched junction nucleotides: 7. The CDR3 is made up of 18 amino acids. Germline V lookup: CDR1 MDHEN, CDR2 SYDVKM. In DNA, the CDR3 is TGTGCCAGCAGTTTATTGGGGACTAGCGGGGGGGTGAGGGAGACCCAGTACTTC. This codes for CASSLLGTSGGVRETQYF. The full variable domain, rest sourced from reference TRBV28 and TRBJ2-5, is DVKVTQSSRYLVKRTGEKVFLECVQDMDHENMFWYRQDPGLGLRLIYFSYDVKMKEKGDIPEGYSVSREKKERFSLILESASTNQTSMYLCASSLLGTSGGVRETQYFGPGTRLLVL.

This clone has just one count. CDR3 in DNA: TGTGCCAGCAGTCGAGACAGGGCTGATTCACCCCTCCACTTT. This sequence encodes CASSRDRADSPLHF. The chain is built from TRBV6-4 and TRBJ1-6, with TRBD1 matching 7 bases. This CDR3 is built from 14 residues. Trimming at V came to 5 bases and at J to 8 bases, leaving 6 bases not matched to a gene. In germline, CDR1 is MRHNA, CDR2 SNTAGT.

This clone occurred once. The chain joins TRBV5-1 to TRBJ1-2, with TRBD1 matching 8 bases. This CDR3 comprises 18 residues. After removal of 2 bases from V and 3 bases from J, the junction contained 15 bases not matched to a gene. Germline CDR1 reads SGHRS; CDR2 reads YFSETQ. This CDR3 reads CASSLAGQAALLDYGYTF. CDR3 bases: TGCGCCAGCAGCTTAGCGGGACAGGCTGCGCTTTTGGACTATGGCTACACCTTC.

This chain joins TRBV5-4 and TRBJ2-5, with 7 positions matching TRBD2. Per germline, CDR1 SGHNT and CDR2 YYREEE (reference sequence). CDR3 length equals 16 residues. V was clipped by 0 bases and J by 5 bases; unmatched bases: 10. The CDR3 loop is CASSLVGLADGETQYF. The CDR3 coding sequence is TGTGCCAGCAGCTTGGTCGGTCTAGCGGATGGGGAGACCCAGTACTTC.

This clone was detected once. This chain's CDR3 is CASSLVGGDEQYF. For the CDR3, the DNA is TGCGCCAGCAGCTTGGTCGGTGGAGACGAGCAGTACTTC. The rearrangement uses TRBV5-1 and TRBJ2-7; D remains ambiguous. Trimming pared 0 bases from V and 5 bases from J, leaving 9 bases between. In germline, CDR1 is SGHRS, CDR2 YFSETQ. CDR3 length equals 13 residues. Together with reference TRBV5-1 and TRBJ2-7, the CDR3 gives the full variable domain: KAGVTQTPRYLIKTRGQQVTLSCSPISGHRSVSWYQQTPGQGLQFLFEYFSETQRNKGNFPGRFSGRQFSNSRSEMNVSTLELGDSALYLCASSLVGGDEQYFGPGTRLTVT.

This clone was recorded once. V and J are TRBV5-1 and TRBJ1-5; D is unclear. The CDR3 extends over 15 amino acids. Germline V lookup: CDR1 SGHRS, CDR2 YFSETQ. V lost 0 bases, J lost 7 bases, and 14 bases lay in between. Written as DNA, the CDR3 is TGCGCCAGCAGCTTGGCCGGAAGGGCCAGGCAGCCCCAGCATTTT. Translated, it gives CASSLAGRARQPQHF.

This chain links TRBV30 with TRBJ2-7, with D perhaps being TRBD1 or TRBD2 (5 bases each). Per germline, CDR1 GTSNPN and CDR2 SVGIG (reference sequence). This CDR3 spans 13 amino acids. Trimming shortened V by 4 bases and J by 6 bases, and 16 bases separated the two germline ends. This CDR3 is CAWMFSGRSEQYF. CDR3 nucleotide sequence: TGTGCCTGGATGTTCTCGGGGCGAAGCGAGCAGTACTTC.

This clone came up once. For the CDR3, the DNA is TGTGCCAGCAGCTTAGGACAGAACTATGGCTACACCTTC. Residues: CASSLGQNYGYTF. The chain joins TRBV27 to TRBJ1-2, with D possibly being TRBD1 (6 bases). The CDR3 has 13 amino acids. V gave up 6 bases and J gave up 2 bases, with 10 bases separating them. In germline, CDR1 is MNHEY, CDR2 SMNVEV (reference sequence).

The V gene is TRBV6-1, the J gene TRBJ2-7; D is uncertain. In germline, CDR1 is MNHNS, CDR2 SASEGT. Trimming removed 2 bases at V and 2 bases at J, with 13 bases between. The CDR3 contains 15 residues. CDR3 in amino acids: CASSEKGPETYEQYF. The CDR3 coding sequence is TGTGCCAGCAGTGAAAAAGGCCCCGAGACCTACGAGCAGTACTTC.

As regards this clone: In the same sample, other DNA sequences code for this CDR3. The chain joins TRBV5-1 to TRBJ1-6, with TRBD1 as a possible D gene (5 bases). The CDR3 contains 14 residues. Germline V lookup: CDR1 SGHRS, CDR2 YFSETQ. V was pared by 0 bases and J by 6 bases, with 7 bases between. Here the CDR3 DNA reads TGCGCCAGCAGCTTGGGACAGAGTAATTCACCCCTCCACTTT. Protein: CASSLGQSNSPLHF.

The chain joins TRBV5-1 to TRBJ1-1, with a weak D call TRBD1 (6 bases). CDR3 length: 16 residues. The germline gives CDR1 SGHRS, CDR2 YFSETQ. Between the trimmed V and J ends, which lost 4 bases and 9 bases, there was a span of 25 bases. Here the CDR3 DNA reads TGCGCCAGCAGCGGAGGACAGAGGGTCAGAGGGGATAAAGCTTTCTTT. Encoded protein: CASSGGQRVRGDKAFF.

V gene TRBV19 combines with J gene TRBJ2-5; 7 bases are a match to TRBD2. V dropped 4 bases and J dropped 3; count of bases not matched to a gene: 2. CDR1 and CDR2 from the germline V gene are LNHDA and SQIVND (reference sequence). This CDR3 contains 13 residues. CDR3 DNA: TGTGCCAGTAGTAGCCTAGCGGAAGAGACCCAGTACTTC. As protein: CASSSLAEETQYF.

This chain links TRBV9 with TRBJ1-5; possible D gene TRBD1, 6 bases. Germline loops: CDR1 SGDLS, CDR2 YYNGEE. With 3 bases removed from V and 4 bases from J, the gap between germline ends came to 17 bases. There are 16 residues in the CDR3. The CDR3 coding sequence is TGTGCCAGCAGCGCGGGTTCCGGGACACCTAATCAGCCCCAGCATTTT. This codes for CASSAGSGTPNQPQHF.

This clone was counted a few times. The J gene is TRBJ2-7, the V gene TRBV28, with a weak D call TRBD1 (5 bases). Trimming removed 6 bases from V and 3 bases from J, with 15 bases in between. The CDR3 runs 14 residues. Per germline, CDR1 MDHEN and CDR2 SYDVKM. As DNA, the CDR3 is TGTGCCAGCAGCGCGCAGGGATTCAACTACGAGCAGTACTTC. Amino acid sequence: CASSAQGFNYEQYF.

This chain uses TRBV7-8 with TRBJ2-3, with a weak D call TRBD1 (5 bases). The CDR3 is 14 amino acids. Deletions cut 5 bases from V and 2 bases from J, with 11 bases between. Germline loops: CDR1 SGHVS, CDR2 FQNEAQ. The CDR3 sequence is CASSLDSSTDTQYF. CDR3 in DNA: TGTGCCAGCAGCCTCGACAGCTCCACAGATACGCAGTATTTT. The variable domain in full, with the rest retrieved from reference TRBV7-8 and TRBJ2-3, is GAGVSQSPRYKVAKRGQDVALRCDPISGHVSLFWYQQALGQGPEFLTYFQNEAQLDKSGLPSDRFFAERPEGSVSTLKIQRTQQEDSAVYLCASSLDSSTDTQYFGPGTRLTVL.

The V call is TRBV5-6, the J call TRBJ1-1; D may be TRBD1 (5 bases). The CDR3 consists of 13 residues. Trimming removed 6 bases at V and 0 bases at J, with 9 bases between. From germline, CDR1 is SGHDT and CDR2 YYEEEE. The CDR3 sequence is CASTLGVNTEAFF. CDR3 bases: TGTGCCAGCACCCTGGGGGTGAACACTGAAGCTTTCTTT. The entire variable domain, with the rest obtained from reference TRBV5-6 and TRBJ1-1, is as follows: DAGVTQSPTHLIKTRGQQVTLRCSPKSGHDTVSWYQQALGQGPQFIFQYYEEEERQRGNFPDRFSGHQFPNYSSELNVNALLLGDSALYLCASTLGVNTEAFFGQGTRLTVV.

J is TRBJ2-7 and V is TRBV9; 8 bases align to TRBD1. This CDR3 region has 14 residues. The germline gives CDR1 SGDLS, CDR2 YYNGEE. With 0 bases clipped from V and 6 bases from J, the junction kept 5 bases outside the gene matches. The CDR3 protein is CASSVGDRGGEQYF. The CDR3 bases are TGTGCCAGCAGCGTAGGAGACAGGGGAGGCGAGCAGTACTTC.

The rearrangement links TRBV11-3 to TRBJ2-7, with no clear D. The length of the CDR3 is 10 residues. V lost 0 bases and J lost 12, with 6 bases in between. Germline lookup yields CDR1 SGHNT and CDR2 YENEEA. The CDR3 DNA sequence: TGTGCCAGCAGCTTAGACGGGCCGTACTTC. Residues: CASSLDGPYF.

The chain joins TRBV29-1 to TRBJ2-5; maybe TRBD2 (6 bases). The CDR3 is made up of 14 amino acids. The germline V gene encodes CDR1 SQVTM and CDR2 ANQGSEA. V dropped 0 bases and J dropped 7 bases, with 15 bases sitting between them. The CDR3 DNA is TGCAGCGTTGAAGATCGGGGAGGTAGGGTGACCCAGTACTTC. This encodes CSVEDRGGRVTQYF.